The clone carrying this TCR beta chain was observed a few times. The antigen remains undetermined. The sample is drawn from a study of T-cell memory formation after mild COVID-19. Study results and caveats: Second-wave clones peaking on day 37 lacked confirmed SARS-CoV-2 specificity. Those CD4+ clones that contracted were mainly in CM and EM (CD8+ ones in EMRA). Some clones that responded were present in memory (sampled pre-infection), which suggests cross-reactive memory joined. Day 15 to 85 contracting clones showed balanced CD4/CD8; day 15 to 37 expanders favored CD4+.

This CDR3 region has 14 residues. V gave up 5 bases and J gave up 7 bases, with 18 bases separating them. Germline V gives CDR1 DFQATT, CDR2 SNEGSKA (reference sequence). TCRdb ran MiXCR on the 5' RACE reads and lists one entry per CDR3 protein. Of about 470,000 distinct CDR3 sequences in the sample, more than 20% are singletons; the top ten hold 9.5% to 15%. The rearrangement uses TRBV20-1 and TRBJ2-1; no definite D call. The sample taken for sequencing was PBMCs or a T cell subset sorted from them (not recorded which). The TCR comes from an adult woman who had mild COVID-19 (a few samples of this study predate the infection). Cell type and time point are not known. The CDR3 DNA reads TGCAGTGCTCCTAGGGAAGGGAAATGGAATGAGCAGTTCTTC. Its translation is CSAPREGKWNEQFF.